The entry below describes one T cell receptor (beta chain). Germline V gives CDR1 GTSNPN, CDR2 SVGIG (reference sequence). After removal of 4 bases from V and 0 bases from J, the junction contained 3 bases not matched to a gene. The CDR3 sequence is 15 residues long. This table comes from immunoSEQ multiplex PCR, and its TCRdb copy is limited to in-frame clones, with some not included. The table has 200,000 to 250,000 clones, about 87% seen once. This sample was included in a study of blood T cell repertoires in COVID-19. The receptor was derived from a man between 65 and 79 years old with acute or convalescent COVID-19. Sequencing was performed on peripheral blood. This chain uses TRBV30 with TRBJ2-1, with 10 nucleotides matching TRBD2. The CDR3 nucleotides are TGTGCCTGGACTAGCGGGAGTCGCTCCTACAATGAGCAGTTCTTC. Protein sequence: CAWTSGSRSYNEQFF.